This T cell receptor (beta chain) was documented in a study of blood T cell repertoires in COVID-19. Study-level background: COVID-19 samples collected from the United States, Italy and Spain covered acute and convalescent phases. Nucleic acid was either cDNA or gDNA, and it came from T cells, B-cell-depleted T cells, or PBMCs.

V gave up 5 bases and J gave up 3 bases; unmatched junction bases: 9. The CDR3 contains 15 residues. The germline gives CDR1 SEHNR, CDR2 FQNEAQ (reference sequence). The count of this clone is one. As handled by the study authors: Estimation of nucleated cell counts was performed using reference gene primer amplification. Measured with immunoSEQ multiplex PCR; TCRdb has only the in-frame clones, and not every one. The V and J calls and clone size are taken from that table; D and trimming were inferred from the DNA. The sample has about 71,000 clones; roughly nine tenths are singletons. The specimen was peripheral blood. The receptor was isolated from a man aged 50-60 years with acute or convalescent COVID-19. The J gene is TRBJ2-7, the V gene TRBV7-9, with 8 bases aligning to TRBD1. CDR3 sequence (DNA): TGTGCCAGCAGCCCTCTAGGACAGGGACACTACGAGCAGTACGTC. Translating it yields CASSPLGQGHYEQYV.